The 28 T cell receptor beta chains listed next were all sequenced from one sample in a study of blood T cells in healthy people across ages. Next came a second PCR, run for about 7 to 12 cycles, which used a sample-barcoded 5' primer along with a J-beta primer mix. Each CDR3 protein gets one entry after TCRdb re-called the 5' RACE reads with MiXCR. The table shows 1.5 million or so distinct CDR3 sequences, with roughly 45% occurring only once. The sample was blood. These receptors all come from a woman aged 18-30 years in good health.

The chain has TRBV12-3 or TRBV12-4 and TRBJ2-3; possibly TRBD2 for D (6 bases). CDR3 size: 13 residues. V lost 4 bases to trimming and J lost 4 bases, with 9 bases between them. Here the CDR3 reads CASSWRGSDTQYF. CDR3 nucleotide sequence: TGTGCCAGCAGTTGGCGGGGATCAGATACGCAGTATTTT.

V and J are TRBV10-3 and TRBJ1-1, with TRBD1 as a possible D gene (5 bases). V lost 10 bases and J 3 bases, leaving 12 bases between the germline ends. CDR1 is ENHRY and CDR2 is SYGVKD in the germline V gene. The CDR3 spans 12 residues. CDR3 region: CATVGLDTEAFF. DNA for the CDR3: TGTGCCACCGTGGGGCTTGACACTGAAGCTTTCTTT.

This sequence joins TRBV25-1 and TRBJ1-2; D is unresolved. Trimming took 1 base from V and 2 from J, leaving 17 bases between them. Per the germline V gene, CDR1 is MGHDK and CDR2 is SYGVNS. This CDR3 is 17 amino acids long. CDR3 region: CASSESGTRMRNYGYTF. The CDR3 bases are TGTGCCAGCAGTGAATCGGGAACCCGCATGAGAAACTATGGCTACACCTTC.

The CDR3 is CASSLEVGGNQPQHF. Here the CDR3 DNA reads TGCGCCAGCAGCTTGGAGGTAGGGGGCAATCAGCCCCAGCATTTT. The chain carries TRBV5-1 and TRBJ1-5; perhaps TRBD1 as D (5 bases). The germline gives CDR1 SGHRS, CDR2 YFSETQ. The CDR3 extends over 15 amino acids. V gave up 0 bases and J gave up 2 bases, with 9 bases separating them. The whole variable domain, remainder taken from reference TRBV5-1 and TRBJ1-5, is KAGVTQTPRYLIKTRGQQVTLSCSPISGHRSVSWYQQTPGQGLQFLFEYFSETQRNKGNFPGRFSGRQFSNSRSEMNVSTLELGDSALYLCASSLEVGGNQPQHFGDGTRLSIL.

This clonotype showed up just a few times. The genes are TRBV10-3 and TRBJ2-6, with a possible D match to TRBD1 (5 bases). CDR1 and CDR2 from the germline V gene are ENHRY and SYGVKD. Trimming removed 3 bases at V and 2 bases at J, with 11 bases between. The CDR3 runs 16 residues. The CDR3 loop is CAISDPGHTGANVLTF. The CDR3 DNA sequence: TGTGCCATCAGTGATCCAGGGCATACTGGGGCCAACGTCCTGACTTTC.

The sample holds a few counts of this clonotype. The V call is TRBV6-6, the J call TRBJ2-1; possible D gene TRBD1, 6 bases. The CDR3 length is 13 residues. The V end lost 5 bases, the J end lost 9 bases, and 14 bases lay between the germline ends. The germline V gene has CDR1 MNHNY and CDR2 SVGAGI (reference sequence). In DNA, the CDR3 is TGTGCCAGCAGTGACGTAACAGGGATTGAGCAGTTCTTC. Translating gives CASSDVTGIEQFF.

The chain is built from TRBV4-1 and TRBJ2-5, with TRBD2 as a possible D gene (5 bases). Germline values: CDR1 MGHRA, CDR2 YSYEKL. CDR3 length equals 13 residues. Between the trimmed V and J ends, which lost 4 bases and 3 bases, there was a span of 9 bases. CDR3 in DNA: TGCGCCAGCAGCCCGAACGGGGAAGAGACCCAGTACTTC. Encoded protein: CASSPNGEETQYF.

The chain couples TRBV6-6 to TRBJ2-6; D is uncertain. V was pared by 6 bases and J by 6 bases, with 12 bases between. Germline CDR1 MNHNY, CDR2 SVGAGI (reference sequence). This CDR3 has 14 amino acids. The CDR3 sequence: CASRRGPAANVLTF. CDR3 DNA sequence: TGTGCCAGCAGGAGAGGCCCTGCGGCCAACGTCCTGACTTTC.

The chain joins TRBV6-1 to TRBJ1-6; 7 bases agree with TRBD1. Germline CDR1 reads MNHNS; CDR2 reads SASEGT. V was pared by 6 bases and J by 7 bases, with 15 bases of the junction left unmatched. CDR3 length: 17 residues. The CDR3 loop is CASRPLRGGAGNSPLHF. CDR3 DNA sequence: TGTGCCAGCAGGCCCCTCAGGGGGGGCGCAGGGAATTCACCCCTCCACTTT.

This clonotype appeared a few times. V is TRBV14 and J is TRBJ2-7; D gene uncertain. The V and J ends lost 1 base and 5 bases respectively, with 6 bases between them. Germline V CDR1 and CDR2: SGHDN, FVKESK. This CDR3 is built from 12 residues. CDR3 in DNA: TGTGCCAGCAGCCAAGGCGGCCACGAGCAGTACTTC. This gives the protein CASSQGGHEQYF.

The CDR3 loop reads CSAKGQALPTQYF. CDR3 DNA sequence: TGCAGTGCAAAGGGGCAGGCCCTACCTACTCAGTACTTC. This rearrangement joins TRBV20-1 to TRBJ2-4; tentative D call: TRBD1 (5 bases). The CDR3 is 13 residues long. V shed 6 bases and J shed 12 bases, with 21 bases lying between them. The germline V gene encodes CDR1 DFQATT and CDR2 SNEGSKA (reference sequence).

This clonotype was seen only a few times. The CDR3 loop is CASSLRTLAGRSYEQYF. In nucleotides, the CDR3 is TGTGCCAGCAGCTTACGAACCTTAGCGGGAAGGTCCTACGAGCAGTACTTC. V and J are TRBV7-9 and TRBJ2-7, with 8 bases matching TRBD2. Germline CDR1 and CDR2: SEHNR and FQNEAQ (reference sequence). J gave up 1 base and V 2 bases, and 10 bases lay outside the gene matches. The CDR3 is 17 residues long.

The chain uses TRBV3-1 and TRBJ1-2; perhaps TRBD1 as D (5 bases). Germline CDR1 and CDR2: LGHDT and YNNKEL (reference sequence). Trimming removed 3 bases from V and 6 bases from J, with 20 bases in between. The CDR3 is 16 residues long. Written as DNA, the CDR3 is TGTGCCAGCAGCCAGGAGGGGCAGCGGACAAATAATGGCTACACCTTC. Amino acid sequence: CASSQEGQRTNNGYTF.

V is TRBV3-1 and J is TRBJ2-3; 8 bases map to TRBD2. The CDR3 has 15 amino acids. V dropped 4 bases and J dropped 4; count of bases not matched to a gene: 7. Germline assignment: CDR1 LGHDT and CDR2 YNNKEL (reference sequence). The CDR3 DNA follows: TGTGCCAGCAGCCCTTACGGGGGGGCCGCAGATACGCAGTATTTT. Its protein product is CASSPYGGAADTQYF.

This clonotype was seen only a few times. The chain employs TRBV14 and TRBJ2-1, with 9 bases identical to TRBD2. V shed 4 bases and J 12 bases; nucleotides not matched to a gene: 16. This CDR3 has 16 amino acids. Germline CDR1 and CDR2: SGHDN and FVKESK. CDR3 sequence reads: CASSPDLGGRAGGQFF. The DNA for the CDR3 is TGTGCCAGCAGCCCGGACCTCGGCGGGAGGGCCGGGGGGCAGTTCTTC.

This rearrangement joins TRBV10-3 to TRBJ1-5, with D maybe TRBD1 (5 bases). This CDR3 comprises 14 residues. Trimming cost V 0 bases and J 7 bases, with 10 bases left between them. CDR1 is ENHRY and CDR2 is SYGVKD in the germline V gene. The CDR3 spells CAISESTVNQPQHF. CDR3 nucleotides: TGTGCCATCAGTGAGTCGACAGTAAACCAGCCCCAGCATTTT.

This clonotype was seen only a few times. In nucleotides, the CDR3 is TGTGCCAGCAGCCCCCGAGAGGGACAGGGGGATCACTATGGCTACACCTTC. This gives the protein CASSPREGQGDHYGYTF. This chain joins TRBV4-2 and TRBJ1-2, with 11 bases aligning to TRBD1. From germline, CDR1 is LGHNA and CDR2 YNFKEQ. The ends lost 4 bases at V and 3 bases at J; junction bases unmatched: 10. The CDR3 length is 17 residues.

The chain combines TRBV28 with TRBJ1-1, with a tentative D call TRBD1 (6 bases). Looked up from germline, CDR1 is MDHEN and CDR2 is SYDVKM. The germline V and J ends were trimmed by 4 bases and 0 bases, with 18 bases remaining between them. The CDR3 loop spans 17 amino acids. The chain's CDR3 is CASSSFPGAAMNTEAFF. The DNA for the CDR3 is TGTGCCAGCAGTTCCTTTCCAGGGGCCGCAATGAACACTGAAGCTTTCTTT.

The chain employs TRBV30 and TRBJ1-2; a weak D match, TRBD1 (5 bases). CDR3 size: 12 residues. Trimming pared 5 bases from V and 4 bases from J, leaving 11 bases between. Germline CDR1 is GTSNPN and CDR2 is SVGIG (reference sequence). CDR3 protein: CAWAGAPYGYTF. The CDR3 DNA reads TGTGCCTGGGCCGGGGCGCCCTATGGCTACACCTTC.

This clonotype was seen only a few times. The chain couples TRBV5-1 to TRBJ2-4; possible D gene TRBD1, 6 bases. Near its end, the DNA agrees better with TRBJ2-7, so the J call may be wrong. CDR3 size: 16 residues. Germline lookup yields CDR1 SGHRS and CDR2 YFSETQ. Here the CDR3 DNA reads TGCGCCAGCAGCTTGGGGGGGCAGGTCCTCTACGACGAGCAGTACTTC. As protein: CASSLGGQVLYDEQYF.

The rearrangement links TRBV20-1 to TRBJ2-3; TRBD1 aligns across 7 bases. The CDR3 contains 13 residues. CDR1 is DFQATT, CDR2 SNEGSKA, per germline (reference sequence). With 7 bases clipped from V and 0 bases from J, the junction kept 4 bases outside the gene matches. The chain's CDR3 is CSVLQGSTDTQYF. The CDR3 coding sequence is TGCAGTGTCTTACAGGGGAGCACAGATACGCAGTATTTT.

CDR3 sequence: CASSARDVYEQYF. For the CDR3, the DNA is TGTGCCAGCAGTGCCAGGGACGTCTACGAGCAGTACTTC. V gene TRBV6-5 combines with J gene TRBJ2-7; D possibly uses TRBD1 or TRBD2 (5 bases each). The V gene's germline CDR1 is MNHEY and CDR2 SVGAGI. V was clipped by 5 bases and J by 3 bases, with 11 bases between them. The CDR3 totals 13 residues.

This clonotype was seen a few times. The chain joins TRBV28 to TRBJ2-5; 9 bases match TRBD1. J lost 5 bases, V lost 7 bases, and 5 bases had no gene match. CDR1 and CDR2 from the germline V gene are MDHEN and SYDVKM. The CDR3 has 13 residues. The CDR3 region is CASTGTGRETQYF. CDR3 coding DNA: TGTGCCAGCACCGGGACAGGGCGGGAGACCCAGTACTTC.

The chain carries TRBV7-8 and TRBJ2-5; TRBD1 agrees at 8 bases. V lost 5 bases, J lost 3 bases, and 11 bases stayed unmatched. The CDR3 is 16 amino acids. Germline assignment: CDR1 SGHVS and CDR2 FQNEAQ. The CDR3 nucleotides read TGTGCCAGCAGCCTCGTACGGACAGGGATAAAAGAGACCCAGTACTTC. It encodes CASSLVRTGIKETQYF. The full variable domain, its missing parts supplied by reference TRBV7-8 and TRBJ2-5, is GAGVSQSPRYKVAKRGQDVALRCDPISGHVSLFWYQQALGQGPEFLTYFQNEAQLDKSGLPSDRFFAERPEGSVSTLKIQRTQQEDSAVYLCASSLVRTGIKETQYFGPGTRLLVL.

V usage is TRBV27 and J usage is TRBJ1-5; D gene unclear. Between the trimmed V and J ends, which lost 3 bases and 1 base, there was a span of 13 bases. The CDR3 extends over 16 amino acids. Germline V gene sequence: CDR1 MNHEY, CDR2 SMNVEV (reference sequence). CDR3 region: CASSLREGPSNQPQHF. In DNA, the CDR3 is TGTGCCAGCAGTTTGAGGGAGGGCCCGAGCAATCAGCCCCAGCATTTT.

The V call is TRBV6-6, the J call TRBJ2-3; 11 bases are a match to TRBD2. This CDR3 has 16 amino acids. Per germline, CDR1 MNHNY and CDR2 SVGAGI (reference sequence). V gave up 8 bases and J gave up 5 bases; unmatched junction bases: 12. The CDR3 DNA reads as TGTGCCAGCCTGGGTGGGGCTAGCGGGAGGTTAGATACGCAGTATTTT. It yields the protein CASLGGASGRLDTQYF.

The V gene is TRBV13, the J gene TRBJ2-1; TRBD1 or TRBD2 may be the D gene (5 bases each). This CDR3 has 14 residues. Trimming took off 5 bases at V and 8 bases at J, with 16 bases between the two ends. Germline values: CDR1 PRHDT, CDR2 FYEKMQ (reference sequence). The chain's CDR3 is CASSGRGTTDEQFF. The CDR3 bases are TGTGCCAGCAGCGGGAGAGGGACCACCGATGAGCAGTTCTTC.

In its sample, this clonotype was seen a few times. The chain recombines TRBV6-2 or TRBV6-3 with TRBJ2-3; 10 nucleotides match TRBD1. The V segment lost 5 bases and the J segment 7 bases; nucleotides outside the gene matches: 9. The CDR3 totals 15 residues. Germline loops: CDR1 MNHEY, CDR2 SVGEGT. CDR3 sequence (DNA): TGTGCCAGCAGTACCGGGACAGGGGAGGCCAATACGCAGTATTTT. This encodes CASSTGTGEANTQYF.